The TCR beta chain under discussion was sequenced for a study of cytomegalovirus exposure and HLA in healthy donors. Sequencing was performed with immunoSEQ multiplex PCR; in TCRdb, only in-frame clones are kept and a portion is missing. The table shows hundreds of thousands of clones, with 80% to 90% occurring only once. Sequencing input: PBMCs. The TCR originated in a man between 18 and 29 years old in good health and CMV-seronegative.

The CDR3 nucleotides are TGTGCAAGTCGTTACCCTCACCACAGTTCTGGGAGCAATCAGCCCCAGCATTTT. Amino acids: CASRYPHHSSGSNQPQHF. The chain combines TRBV12-2 with TRBJ1-5; the table's D gene call, TRBD1, was not cross checked with the DNA. TRBV12-2 is a documented pseudogene. This CDR3 comprises 18 residues.